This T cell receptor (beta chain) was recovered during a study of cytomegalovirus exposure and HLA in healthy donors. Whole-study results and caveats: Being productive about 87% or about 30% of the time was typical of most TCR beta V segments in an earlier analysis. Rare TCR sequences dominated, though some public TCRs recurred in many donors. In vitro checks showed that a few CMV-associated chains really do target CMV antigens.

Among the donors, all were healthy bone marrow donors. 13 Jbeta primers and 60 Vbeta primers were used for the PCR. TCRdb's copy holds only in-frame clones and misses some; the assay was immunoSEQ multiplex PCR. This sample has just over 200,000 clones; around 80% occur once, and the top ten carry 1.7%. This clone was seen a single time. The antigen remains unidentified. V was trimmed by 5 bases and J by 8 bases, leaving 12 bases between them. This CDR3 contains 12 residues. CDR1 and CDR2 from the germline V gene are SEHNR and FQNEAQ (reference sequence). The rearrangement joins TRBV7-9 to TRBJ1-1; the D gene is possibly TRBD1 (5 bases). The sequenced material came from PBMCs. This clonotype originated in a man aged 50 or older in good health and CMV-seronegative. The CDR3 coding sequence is TGTGCCAGCAGCCAGGGTTGGTTGGAAGCTTTCTTT. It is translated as CASSQGWLEAFF.